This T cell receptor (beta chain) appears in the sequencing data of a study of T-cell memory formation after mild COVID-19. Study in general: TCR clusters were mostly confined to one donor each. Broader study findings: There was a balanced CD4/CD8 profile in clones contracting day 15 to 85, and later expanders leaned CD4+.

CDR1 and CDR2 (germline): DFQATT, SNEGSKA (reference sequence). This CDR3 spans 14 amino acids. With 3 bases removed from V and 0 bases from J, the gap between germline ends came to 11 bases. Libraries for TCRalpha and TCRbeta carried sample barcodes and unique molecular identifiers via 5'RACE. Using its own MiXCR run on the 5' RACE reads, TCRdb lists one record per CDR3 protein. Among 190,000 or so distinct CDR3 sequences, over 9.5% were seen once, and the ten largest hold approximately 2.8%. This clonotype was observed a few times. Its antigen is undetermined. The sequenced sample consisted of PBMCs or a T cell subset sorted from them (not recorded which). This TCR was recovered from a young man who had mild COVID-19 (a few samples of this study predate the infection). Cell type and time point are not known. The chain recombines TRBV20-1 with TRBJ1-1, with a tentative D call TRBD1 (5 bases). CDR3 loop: CSARRAGLNTEAFF. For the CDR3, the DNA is TGCAGTGCTAGGCGGGCAGGGCTGAACACTGAAGCTTTCTTT.